This T cell receptor (beta chain) was identified in a study of technical replicates of blood from several donors. Assay used: immunoSEQ multiplex PCR; TCRdb lists only in-frame clones, some missing. The table lists about 97,000 clones, approximately 96% of them singletons. The V gene's germline CDR1 is SGHTA and CDR2 FQGTGA. The CDR3 spans 16 residues. V lost 2 bases and J lost 4; bases outside the gene matches: 5. Input material: T cells isolated from PBMCs. The gene calls are TRBV7-3 and TRBJ2-1, with TRBD2 matching over 10 bases. This sequence originates from a human donor in good health. This chain's CDR3 is CASSLLGTSAYNEQFF. CDR3 sequence (DNA): TGTGCCAGCAGCTTATTGGGGACTAGCGCTTACAATGAGCAGTTCTTC.